This TCR beta chain emerged from a study of shared clonotypes between healthy human individuals. Overall study results and limits: Of the naive CD4 clonotypes, approximately 5% were shared across several donors. Only blood samples were collected, and tissue repertoires likely differ. Compared with clonotypes that all four donors shared, non-shared clonotypes had lower generation probabilities.

Clones were sequenced by immunoSEQ multiplex PCR, and TCRdb holds only the in-frame ones, with some missing. Of about 980,000 clones listed, 60% to 85% were seen once; the top ten hold about 1.5%. V shed 8 bases and J shed 4 bases, with 11 bases lying between them. The germline CDR1 and CDR2 sequences are SEHNR and FQNEAQ (reference sequence). This CDR3 spans 12 amino acids. Turning to this clone: Its target is unknown.

The rearrangement uses TRBV7-9 and TRBJ1-2; D may be TRBD1 (5 bases). The TCR sequence derives from a man aged 18-30 years in good health. Sequencing used memory CD4+ T cells sorted from blood. Subset reported: CD45RA-negative fraction. CDR3 coding DNA: TGTGCCAGCGAACAGGACCTCTATGGCTACACCTTC. Translation gives CASEQDLYGYTF.